What follows are 32 T cell receptor beta chains derived from one specimen sequenced in a study of vaccination effects on CD4 cells after COVID-19. These TCRs' antigens remain unknown. Within the ViraFEST assay, antigen-specific CD4+ T cells underwent expansion with viral peptide pools prior to sequencing. Following an approximately 11-day culture, CD4+ T cells were purified. This individual tested PCR-positive for SARS-CoV-2 infection between March and December 2020. The protocol was immunoSEQ multiplex PCR, while the TCRdb copy is restricted to in-frame clones and leaves out a portion. Counted here are around 53,000 clones, under 80% occurring once; the ten biggest clones make up approximately 5.8%. Sequencing used CD4+ T cells from PBMCs cultured with HIV peptides, obtained before COVID-19 vaccination. The subset here: HIV-1 Nef peptide pool negative control/reference culture. The receptors come from a human donor who had a prior SARS-CoV-2 infection.

The J gene is TRBJ2-1, the V gene TRBV19; TRBD1 aligns across 7 bases. The J segment lost 9 bases and the V segment lost 10 bases, leaving 6 bases of the junction unmatched. CDR3 length: 11 amino acids. From germline, CDR1 is LNHDA and CDR2 SQIVND (reference sequence). The CDR3: CATLTGVEQFF. Written as DNA, the CDR3 is TGTGCCACCCTAACAGGGGTTGAGCAGTTCTTC.

This chain joins TRBV2 and TRBJ1-3; a possible D gene is TRBD1 (6 bases). Germline CDR1 SNHLY, CDR2 FYNNEI. This CDR3 is 14 amino acids long. Trimming removed 6 bases from V and 2 bases from J, with 11 bases in between. The CDR3 loop is CASSQQGTGNTIYF. The CDR3 DNA is TGTGCCAGCAGCCAACAGGGTACTGGAAACACCATATATTTT. The full variable domain, completed using reference TRBV2 and TRBJ1-3, is EPEVTQTPSHQVTQMGQEVILRCVPISNHLYFYWYRQILGQKVEFLVSFYNNEISEKSEIFDDQFSVERPDGSNFTLKIRSTKLEDSAMYFCASSQQGTGNTIYFGEGSWLTVV.

This clone was counted only a few times. This chain links TRBV4-1 with TRBJ2-3; TRBD1 matches at 9 bases. CDR3 length: 16 amino acids. Germline CDR1 MGHRA, CDR2 YSYEKL. J gave up 2 bases and V 5 bases, and 8 bases lay outside the gene matches. CDR3 amino acids: CASSTRTGVFTDTQYF. The CDR3 bases are TGCGCCAGCAGCACCCGGACAGGGGTTTTCACAGATACGCAGTATTTT.

The genes are TRBV9 and TRBJ2-3, with D perhaps TRBD1 (6 bases). Trimming removed 0 bases from V and 6 bases from J, with 17 bases in between. In germline, CDR1 is SGDLS, CDR2 YYNGEE. The CDR3 runs to 16 residues. The CDR3 region has the DNA TGTGCCAGCAGCGTAGAAGGGACACTCGAAGGGGATACGCAGTATTTT. Protein sequence: CASSVEGTLEGDTQYF.

V usage is TRBV30 and J usage is TRBJ1-6; D is undetermined. CDR1 is GTSNPN and CDR2 is SVGIG in the germline V gene (reference sequence). The CDR3 spans 13 residues. V was pared by 2 bases and J by 8 bases, with 10 bases between. The CDR3 region is CAWSTDFDSPLHF. CDR3 coding DNA: TGTGCCTGGAGTACCGACTTCGATTCACCCCTCCACTTT.

The rearrangement links TRBV5-4 to TRBJ2-7; perhaps TRBD1 as D (5 bases). Germline CDR1 is SGHNT and CDR2 is YYREEE (reference sequence). The CDR3 sequence is 13 residues long. V lost 5 bases, J lost 3 bases, and 12 bases lay in between. This CDR3 reads CASRNDSFYEQYF. CDR3 nucleotide sequence: TGTGCCAGCAGAAACGACAGTTTCTACGAGCAGTACTTC.

V and J are TRBV7-2 and TRBJ1-2; no clear D gene. CDR1 is SGHTA, CDR2 FQGNSA, per germline. Trimming stripped 8 bases from V and 7 bases from J, with 14 bases between. This CDR3 contains 12 residues. CDR3: CASGRGTGGYTF. Written as DNA, the CDR3 is TGTGCCAGCGGGAGAGGAACGGGTGGCTACACCTTC.

The chain combines TRBV13 with TRBJ2-1; 10 bases map to TRBD2. Trimming cost V 5 bases and J 2 bases; bases outside gene matches: 6. Germline CDR1 is PRHDT and CDR2 is FYEKMQ (reference sequence). CDR3 length: 16 amino acids. Here the CDR3 DNA reads TGTGCCAGCAGCATAACTAGCGGGGAAACCTACAATGAGCAGTTCTTC. Amino acid sequence: CASSITSGETYNEQFF.

The chain combines TRBV5-1 with TRBJ2-1; D is possibly TRBD1 or TRBD2 (5 bases each). Germline lookup yields CDR1 SGHRS and CDR2 YFSETQ. The germline V and J ends were trimmed by 1 base and 0 bases, with 11 bases remaining between them. The CDR3 is 16 amino acids. CDR3: CASSLQGTPSYNEQFF. The CDR3 DNA sequence: TGCGCCAGCAGCTTGCAAGGGACGCCCTCCTACAATGAGCAGTTCTTC.

The rearrangement uses TRBV20-1 and TRBJ1-4; maybe TRBD1 (5 bases). Trimming stripped 1 base from V and 8 bases from J, with 5 bases between. CDR1 DFQATT and CDR2 SNEGSKA come from the germline V gene (reference sequence). The CDR3 spans 11 residues. CDR3 DNA: TGCAGTGCTAGAGGACAGGAAAAACTGTTTTTT. Its protein product is CSARGQEKLFF.

The CDR3 DNA follows: TGTGCCAGCAGCCCGCCCCGGGTTACCTACAATGAGCAGTTCTTC. This translates into CASSPPRVTYNEQFF. The chain joins TRBV5-6 to TRBJ2-1; no firm D call. Looked up from germline, CDR1 is SGHDT and CDR2 is YYEEEE. The CDR3 has 15 residues. Between the trimmed V and J ends, which lost 4 bases and 2 bases, there was a span of 13 bases.

V gene TRBV2 combines with J gene TRBJ1-1; 7 bases agree with TRBD1. Germline V gene data show CDR1 as SNHLY and CDR2 as FYNNEI. V shed 4 bases and J 3 bases; nucleotides not matched to a gene: 2. The CDR3 spans 13 residues. The CDR3 nucleotides are TGTGCCAGCAGTGGAGACAGGGACACTGAAGCTTTCTTT. This sequence encodes CASSGDRDTEAFF.

This chain uses TRBV19 with TRBJ2-1, with 12 bases aligning to TRBD1. Germline CDR1 LNHDA, CDR2 SQIVND (reference sequence). CDR3 length: 16 amino acids. V lost 7 bases to trimming and J lost 7 bases; unmatched junction nucleotides: 11. CDR3 sequence (DNA): TGTGCCAGTATAAGCCCCTCGGGACAGGGGGCTAATGAGCAGTTCTTC. This gives the protein CASISPSGQGANEQFF.

The sample holds a few counts of this clone. The V and J genes are TRBV3-1 (or the pseudogene TRBV3-2) and TRBJ1-2, with no clear D. The CDR3 is made up of 13 amino acids. CDR1 LGHDT and CDR2 YNNKEL come from the germline V gene (reference sequence). V was trimmed by 3 bases and J by 8 bases, leaving 13 bases between them. The CDR3 region is CASSHEDRPGYTF. The DNA for the CDR3 is TGTGCCAGCAGCCACGAGGACCGGCCGGGCTACACCTTC.

This chain joins TRBV5-1 and TRBJ2-5; the D is unclear. Per germline, CDR1 SGHRS and CDR2 YFSETQ. Deletions cut 7 bases from V and 3 bases from J, with 10 bases between. The CDR3 contains 12 residues. In DNA form, the CDR3 reads TGCGCCAGCGGCAGTGGGGAAGAGACCCAGTACTTC. Translated: CASGSGEETQYF.

The CDR3 bases are TGTGCCATCAGACCGGGACTAGCGGTGAACGAGCAGTACTTC. Translating it yields CAIRPGLAVNEQYF. The chain couples TRBV10-3 to TRBJ2-7, with 11 bases that match TRBD2. This CDR3 comprises 14 residues. Germline CDR1 reads ENHRY; CDR2 reads SYGVKD. V was clipped by 6 bases and J by 5 bases; unmatched bases: 6.

The rearrangement uses TRBV18 and TRBJ1-5, with D hard to call. The CDR3 runs to 14 residues. V was cut by 3 bases and J by 2 bases, with 8 bases left in between. Germline values: CDR1 KGHSH, CDR2 LQKENI. CDR3 sequence: CASSPLMGNQPQHF. The CDR3, as DNA: TGTGCCAGCTCACCCTTGATGGGCAATCAGCCCCAGCATTTT.

This clone was observed once. V and J are TRBV30 and TRBJ2-1, with 12 bases lining up with TRBD2. The CDR3 length is 15 residues. Germline V gene sequence: CDR1 GTSNPN, CDR2 SVGIG (reference sequence). V gave up 3 bases and J gave up 8 bases; unmatched junction bases: 8. The CDR3 sequence is CAWRTGLAGYYEQFF. In nucleotides, the CDR3 is TGTGCCTGGAGGACCGGACTAGCGGGATATTATGAGCAGTTCTTC. The full variable domain, rest sourced from reference TRBV30 and TRBJ2-1, is SQTIHQWPATLVQPVGSPLSLECTVEGTSNPNLYWYRQAAGRGLQLLFYSVGIGQISSEVPQNLSASRPQDRQFILSSKKLLLSDSGFYLCAWRTGLAGYYEQFFGPGTRLTVL.

The V gene is TRBV6-4, the J gene TRBJ2-5, with 8 bases lining up with TRBD2. The CDR3 is 17 residues long. With V trimmed by 2 bases and J by 1 base, 9 bases remained unmatched. CDR1 is MRHNA, CDR2 SNTAGT, per germline. CDR3: CASSDQELAALQETQYF. The CDR3 DNA reads TGTGCCAGCAGTGACCAAGAACTAGCGGCCCTCCAAGAGACCCAGTACTTC.

The genes are TRBV3-1 (or the pseudogene TRBV3-2) and TRBJ2-7, with 9 nucleotides matching TRBD1. Losses at the gene ends were 11 bases for V and 3 bases for J; bases not matched to a gene: 14. The CDR3 length is 15 residues. Germline V gene lookup returns CDR1 LGHDT and CDR2 YNNKEL (reference sequence). The CDR3 DNA reads TGTGCCGGCGAAAGCCGGGACAGGGAATACTACGAGCAGTACTTC. Protein product: CAGESRDREYYEQYF.

This sequence joins TRBV5-1 and TRBJ2-7; TRBD2 agrees at 15 bases. The V gene end was trimmed by 4 bases and the J gene end by 6 bases; junction bases not matched to a gene: 2. Germline assignment: CDR1 SGHRS and CDR2 YFSETQ. This CDR3 has 14 residues. The CDR3, as DNA: TGCGCCAGCAGCCCGGGACTAGCGGGAGGCGAGCAGTACTTC. Translating it yields CASSPGLAGGEQYF.

The gene calls are TRBV5-1 and TRBJ2-1; 8 positions agree with TRBD1. CDR3 length: 17 amino acids. Germline V lookup: CDR1 SGHRS, CDR2 YFSETQ. Trimming at V came to 4 bases and at J to 1 base, leaving 10 bases not matched to a gene. CDR3 nucleotide sequence: TGCGCCAGCAGCCTGGGGACAGGCGGTTTGTCCTACAATGAGCAGTTCTTC. Translated: CASSLGTGGLSYNEQFF.

This clone was seen only a few times. The chain couples TRBV7-9 to TRBJ2-1; weak D call: TRBD2 (5 bases). This CDR3 has 15 residues. Germline V gene data show CDR1 as SEHNR and CDR2 as FQNEAQ (reference sequence). V lost 7 bases to trimming and J lost 0 bases, with 13 bases between them. The CDR3 sequence: CASTLSGSSYNEQFF. The CDR3, as DNA: TGTGCCAGCACCCTTAGTGGGAGCTCCTACAATGAGCAGTTCTTC.

J is TRBJ2-3 and V is TRBV2; 12 nucleotides align to TRBD2. The CDR3 length is 14 residues. Germline V CDR1 and CDR2: SNHLY, FYNNEI. The junction had 6 bases not matched to a gene; V was cut back by 4 bases and J by 10 bases. This CDR3 is CASSGLAGVVAQYF. In DNA form, the CDR3 reads TGTGCCAGCAGTGGACTAGCGGGAGTCGTGGCGCAGTATTTT.

This clone was observed a single time. The genes are TRBV6-5 and TRBJ2-1, with TRBD1 identical over 7 bases. Trimming at V came to 7 bases and at J to 2 bases, leaving 5 bases not matched to a gene. CDR3 size: 14 residues. CDR1 is MNHEY, CDR2 SVGAGI, per germline. The CDR3 DNA sequence: TGTGCCAGCAATCCCGACAGGGCCTACAATGAGCAGTTCTTC. This codes for CASNPDRAYNEQFF.

The chain joins TRBV5-8 to TRBJ2-1; the D is unclear. The V end lost 1 base, the J end lost 3 bases, and 5 bases lay between the germline ends. Germline V lookup: CDR1 SGHTS, CDR2 YDEGEE. CDR3 length: 13 amino acids. The CDR3 region is CASSLSYYNEQFF. For the CDR3, the DNA is TGTGCCAGCAGCTTGTCTTACTACAATGAGCAGTTCTTC.

This chain uses TRBV9 with TRBJ1-1; D uncertain. The CDR3 spans 14 residues. The V end was cut by 4 bases, the J end by 2 bases, with 12 bases between. In germline, CDR1 is SGDLS, CDR2 YYNGEE. DNA for the CDR3: TGTGCCAGCAGCATCCACCCGCGCAACACTGAAGCTTTCTTT. The encoded protein is CASSIHPRNTEAFF.

The rearrangement joins TRBV28 to TRBJ1-5; D unresolved. Germline V gene sequence: CDR1 MDHEN, CDR2 SYDVKM. V lost 8 bases and J 7 bases, leaving 24 bases between the germline ends. The CDR3 totals 16 residues. In nucleotides, the CDR3 is TGTGCCAGCTCCGCGTTTGGCGGGAGTGGCATGCAGCCCCAGCATTTT. Amino acids: CASSAFGGSGMQPQHF.

The chain combines TRBV2 with TRBJ1-1; 7 bases map to TRBD1. In germline, CDR1 is SNHLY, CDR2 FYNNEI. V shed 5 bases and J 4 bases; nucleotides not matched to a gene: 7. CDR3 size: 14 residues. The CDR3 DNA reads as TGTGCCAGCAGTATAGGGGGCGAGGGCACTGAAGCTTTCTTT. Amino acids: CASSIGGEGTEAFF.

V is TRBV24-1 and J is TRBJ1-4; D is perhaps TRBD1 (5 bases). Trimming took 0 bases from V and 5 from J, leaving 15 bases between them. The CDR3 covers 17 residues. Germline assignment: CDR1 KGHDR and CDR2 SFDVKD. The CDR3 DNA follows: TGTGCCACCAGTGATTTGGGGGCCGGGGCAAAAAATGAAAAACTGTTTTTT. It specifies CATSDLGAGAKNEKLFF.

The chain carries TRBV5-4 and TRBJ2-3; 11 nucleotides agree with TRBD2. The CDR3 sequence is 20 residues long. Germline V gene data show CDR1 as SGHNT and CDR2 as YYREEE (reference sequence). V trimming: 6 bases; J trimming: 2 bases; junction bases outside the gene matches: 20. The CDR3, as DNA: TGTGCCAGCAATTTCTTGGGCCGGGGGACTAGCGGATTTAACACAGATACGCAGTATTTT. Translated: CASNFLGRGTSGFNTDTQYF.

V usage is TRBV10-3 and J usage is TRBJ2-7, with 9 bases aligning to TRBD1. Germline V gene data show CDR1 as ENHRY and CDR2 as SYGVKD. Trimming at V came to 6 bases and at J to 13 bases, leaving 19 bases not matched to a gene. The CDR3 consists of 15 residues. As DNA, the CDR3 is TGTGCCATCAGGGAGGAGGGACGGGGGACAGGGAAAGACTACTTC. The encoded protein is CAIREEGRGTGKDYF.